This T cell receptor beta chain is drawn from a study of shared T cell receptors in the human thymus. The length of the CDR3 is 12 residues. Trimming cost V 6 bases and J 8 bases, with 10 bases left between them. From germline, CDR1 is MNHEY and CDR2 SMNVEV (reference sequence). TCRdb's copy holds only in-frame clones and misses some; the assay was immunoSEQ multiplex PCR. The sample has about 660,000 clones, about 89% seen once; the top ten hold 0.0094%. This sample was also put to use in a study of human thymus T cells. From that report: Donors were healthy Finnish babies undergoing corrective operations for congenital heart defects. Resections removed during corrective heart surgery provided the thymus tissue used. Among unrelated individuals, related research reported thymic repertoires that overlapped highly.

Material: thymocytes. The rearrangement uses TRBV27 and TRBJ1-4; the D gene is possibly TRBD1 (5 bases). This TCR was recovered from a boy younger than two with a congenital heart defect. This chain's CDR3 is CASRQEGEKLFF. The CDR3, as DNA: TGTGCCAGCAGACAGGAAGGAGAAAAACTGTTTTTT.